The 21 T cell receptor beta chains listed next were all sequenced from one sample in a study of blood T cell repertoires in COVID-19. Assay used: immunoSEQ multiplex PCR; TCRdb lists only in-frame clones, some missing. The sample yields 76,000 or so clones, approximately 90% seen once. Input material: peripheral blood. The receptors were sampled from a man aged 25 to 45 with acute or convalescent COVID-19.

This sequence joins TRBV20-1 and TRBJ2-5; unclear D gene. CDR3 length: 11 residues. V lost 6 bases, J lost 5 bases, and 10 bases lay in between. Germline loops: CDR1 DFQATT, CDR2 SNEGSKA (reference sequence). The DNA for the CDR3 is TGCAGTGCGCCAAGCTGGGAGACCCAGTACTTC. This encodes CSAPSWETQYF.

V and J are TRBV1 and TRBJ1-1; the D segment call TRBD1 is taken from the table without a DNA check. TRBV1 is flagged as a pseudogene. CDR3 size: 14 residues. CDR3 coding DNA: TGCACCAGCAGGGGCGACAGGATTAACACTGAAGCTTTCTTT. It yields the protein CTSRGDRINTEAFF.

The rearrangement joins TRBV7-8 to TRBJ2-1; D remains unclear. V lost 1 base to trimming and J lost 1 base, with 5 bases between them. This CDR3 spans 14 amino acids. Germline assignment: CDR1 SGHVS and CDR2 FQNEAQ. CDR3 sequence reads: CASSLDSSYNEQFF. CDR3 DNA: TGTGCCAGCAGCTTAGATAGTTCCTACAATGAGCAGTTCTTC.

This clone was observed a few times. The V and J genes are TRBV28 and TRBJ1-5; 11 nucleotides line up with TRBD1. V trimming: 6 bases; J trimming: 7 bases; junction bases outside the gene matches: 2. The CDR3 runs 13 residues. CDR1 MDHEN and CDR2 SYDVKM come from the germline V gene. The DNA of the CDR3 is TGTGCCAGCAGCGGGACAGGGGGGCAGCCCCAGCATTTT. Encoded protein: CASSGTGGQPQHF.

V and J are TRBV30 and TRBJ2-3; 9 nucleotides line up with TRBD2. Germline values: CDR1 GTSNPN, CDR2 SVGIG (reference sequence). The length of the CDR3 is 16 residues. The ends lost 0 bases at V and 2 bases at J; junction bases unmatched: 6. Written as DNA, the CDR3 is TGTGCCTGGAGTGTGGGACTAGCAACTCACACAGATACGCAGTATTTT. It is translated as CAWSVGLATHTDTQYF.

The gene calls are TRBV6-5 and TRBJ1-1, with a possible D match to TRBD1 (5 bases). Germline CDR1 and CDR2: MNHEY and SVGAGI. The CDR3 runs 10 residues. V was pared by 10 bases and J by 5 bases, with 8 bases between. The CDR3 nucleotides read TGTGCCACCCGGGGGACTGAAGCTTTCTTT. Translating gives CATRGTEAFF.

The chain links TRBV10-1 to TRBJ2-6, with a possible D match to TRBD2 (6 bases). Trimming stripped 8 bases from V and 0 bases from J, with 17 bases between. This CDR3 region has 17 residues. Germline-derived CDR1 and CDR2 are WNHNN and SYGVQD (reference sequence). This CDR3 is CASPLGGGYSGANVLTF. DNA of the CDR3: TGCGCCAGCCCCCTTGGAGGAGGGTACTCTGGGGCCAACGTCCTGACTTTC.

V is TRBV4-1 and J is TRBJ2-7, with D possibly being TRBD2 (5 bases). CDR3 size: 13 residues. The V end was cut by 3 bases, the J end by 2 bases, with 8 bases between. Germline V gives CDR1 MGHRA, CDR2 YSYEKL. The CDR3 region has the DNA TGCGCCAGCAGCCAGGGAGCAACCTACGAGCAGTACTTC. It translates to CASSQGATYEQYF.

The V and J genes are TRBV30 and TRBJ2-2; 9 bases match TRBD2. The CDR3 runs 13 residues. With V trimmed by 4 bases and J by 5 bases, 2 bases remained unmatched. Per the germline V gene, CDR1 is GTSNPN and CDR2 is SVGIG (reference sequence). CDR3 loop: CAWNAGGTGELFF. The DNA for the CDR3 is TGTGCCTGGAATGCGGGAGGGACCGGGGAGCTGTTTTTT.

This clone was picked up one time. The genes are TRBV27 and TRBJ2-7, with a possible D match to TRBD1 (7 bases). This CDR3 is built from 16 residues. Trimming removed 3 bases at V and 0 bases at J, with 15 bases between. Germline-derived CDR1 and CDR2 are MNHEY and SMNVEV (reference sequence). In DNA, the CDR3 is TGTGCCAGCAGTTTTGGGGGGACAGTAGGCTCCTACGAGCAGTACTTC. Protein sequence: CASSFGGTVGSYEQYF.

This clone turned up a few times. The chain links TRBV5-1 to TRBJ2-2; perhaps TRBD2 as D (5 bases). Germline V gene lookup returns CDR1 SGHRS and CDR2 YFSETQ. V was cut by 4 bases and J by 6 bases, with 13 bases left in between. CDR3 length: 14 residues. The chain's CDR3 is CASSPFAGPGELFF. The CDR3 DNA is TGCGCCAGCAGCCCCTTCGCGGGCCCCGGGGAGCTGTTTTTT.

CDR3 protein: CAWSELAGGPFNYNEQFF. The CDR3 coding sequence is TGTGCCTGGAGTGAGCTGGCGGGAGGGCCGTTCAACTACAATGAGCAGTTCTTC. The rearrangement uses TRBV30 and TRBJ2-1; TRBD2 agrees at 9 bases. V shed 1 base, J shed 3 bases, and the junction held 13 bases outside the gene matches. The CDR3 is made up of 18 amino acids. Per the germline V gene, CDR1 is GTSNPN and CDR2 is SVGIG (reference sequence).

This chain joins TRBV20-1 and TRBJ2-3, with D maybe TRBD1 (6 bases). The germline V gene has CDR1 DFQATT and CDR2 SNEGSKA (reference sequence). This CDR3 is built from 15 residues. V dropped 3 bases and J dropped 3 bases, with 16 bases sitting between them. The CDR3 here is CSASWSGGRTDTQYF. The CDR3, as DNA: TGCAGTGCTAGTTGGAGTGGGGGCAGGACAGATACGCAGTATTTT.

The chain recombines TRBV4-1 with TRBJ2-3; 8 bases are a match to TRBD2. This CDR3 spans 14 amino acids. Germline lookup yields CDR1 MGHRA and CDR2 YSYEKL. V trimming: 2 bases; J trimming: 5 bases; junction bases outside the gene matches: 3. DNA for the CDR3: TGCGCCAGCAGCCAACCGGGAGGGGGAGATACGCAGTATTTT. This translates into CASSQPGGGDTQYF.

The CDR3 DNA is TGCGCCAGCAGCTTAGGAGACAGTAATGAAAAACTGTTTTTT. This encodes CASSLGDSNEKLFF. The chain is built from TRBV5-1 and TRBJ1-4; D possibly corresponds to TRBD1 (5 bases). Germline V gives CDR1 SGHRS, CDR2 YFSETQ. This CDR3 is 14 amino acids long. V was clipped by 2 bases and J by 4 bases, with 9 bases between them.

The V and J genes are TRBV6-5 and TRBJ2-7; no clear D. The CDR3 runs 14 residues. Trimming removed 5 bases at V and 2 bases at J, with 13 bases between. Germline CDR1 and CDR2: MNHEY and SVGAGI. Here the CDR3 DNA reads TGTGCCAGCAGTCGAGCACGTTACCCCTACGAGCAGTACTTC. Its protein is CASSRARYPYEQYF.

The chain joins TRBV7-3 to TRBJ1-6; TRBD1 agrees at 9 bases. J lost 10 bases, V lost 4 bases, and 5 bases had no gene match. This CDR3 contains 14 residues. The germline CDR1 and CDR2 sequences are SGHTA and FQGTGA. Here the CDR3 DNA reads TGTGCCAGCAGCTCCGCCGGGACAGGGTCACCCCTCCACTTT. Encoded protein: CASSSAGTGSPLHF.

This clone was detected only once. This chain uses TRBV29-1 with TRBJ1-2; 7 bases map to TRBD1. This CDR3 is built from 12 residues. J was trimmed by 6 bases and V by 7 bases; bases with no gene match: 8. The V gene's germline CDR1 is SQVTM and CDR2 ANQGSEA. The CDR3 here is CSASRDSNGYTF. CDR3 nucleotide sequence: TGCAGCGCCTCCCGGGACAGTAATGGCTACACCTTC.

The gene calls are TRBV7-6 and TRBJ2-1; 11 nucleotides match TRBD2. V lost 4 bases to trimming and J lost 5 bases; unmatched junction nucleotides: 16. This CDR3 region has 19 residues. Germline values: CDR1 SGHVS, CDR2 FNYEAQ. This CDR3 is CASSSHHLLAGVWNNEQFF. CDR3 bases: TGTGCCAGCAGCTCGCACCACCTACTAGCGGGAGTATGGAACAATGAGCAGTTCTTC.

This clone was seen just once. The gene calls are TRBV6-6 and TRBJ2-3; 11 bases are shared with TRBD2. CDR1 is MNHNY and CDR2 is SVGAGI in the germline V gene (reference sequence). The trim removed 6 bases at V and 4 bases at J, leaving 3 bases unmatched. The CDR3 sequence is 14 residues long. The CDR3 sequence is CASSLAGGSDTQYF. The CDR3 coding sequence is TGTGCCAGCAGCCTAGCGGGAGGCTCAGATACGCAGTATTTT.

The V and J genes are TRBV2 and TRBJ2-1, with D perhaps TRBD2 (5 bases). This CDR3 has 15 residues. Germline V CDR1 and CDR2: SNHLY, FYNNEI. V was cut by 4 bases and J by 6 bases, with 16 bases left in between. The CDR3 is CASSAVGKASNEQFF. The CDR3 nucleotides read TGTGCCAGCAGTGCGGTCGGGAAGGCCTCCAATGAGCAGTTCTTC.